A single sample is the source of the 24 T cell receptor beta chains below, sequenced in a study of Graves' ophthalmopathy and Graves' hyperthyroidism. Amplification of TCR beta CDR3 regions used RNA transcripts. In the first round, RT-PCR was carried out with HTBI primers, and a multiplex PCR formed the second round. TCRdb recomputed calls from the multiplex PCR reads with MiXCR, one row per CDR3 protein. The table has 200,000 to 300,000 distinct CDR3 sequences, 45% seen once. The sequencing sample was made of peripheral blood. The receptor source for this set is an adult man with Graves' ophthalmopathy.

This clonotype was seen a handful of times. This sequence joins TRBV7-8 and TRBJ1-5, with D unresolved. The V gene lost 5 bases and the J gene lost 0 bases, with 14 bases spanning the gap. Germline CDR1 SGHVS, CDR2 FQNEAQ. The CDR3 runs to 16 residues. The CDR3: CASSRSTLDSNQPQHF. The CDR3 nucleotides are TGTGCCAGCAGCCGTTCGACACTAGATAGCAATCAGCCCCAGCATTTT.

This chain links TRBV5-4 with TRBJ2-7; 10 bases match TRBD1. The DNA end lines up better with TRBJ2-4; the J call may be wrong. The CDR3 extends over 15 amino acids. CDR1 is SGHNT, CDR2 YYREEE, per germline (reference sequence). The CDR3 reads CASSAGTGVIDIQYF. CDR3 bases: TGTGCCAGCAGCGCGGGGACAGGGGTAATAGACATTCAGTACTTC.

This clonotype turned up a few times. CDR3 DNA sequence: TGTGCCACCAGCAGAGATGGGACTAGCCGGATCCGCGAGACCCAGTACTTC. It codes for CATSRDGTSRIRETQYF. The genes are TRBV15 and TRBJ2-5, with 9 bases matching TRBD2. CDR1 and CDR2 from the germline V gene are LNHNV and YYDKDF (reference sequence). CDR3 length: 17 amino acids. J gave up 5 bases and V 0 bases, and 10 bases lay outside the gene matches.

This clonotype appeared a few times. The chain combines TRBV6-1 with TRBJ1-5; D is possibly TRBD1 (6 bases). The V end lost 8 bases, the J end lost 2 bases, and 10 bases lay between the germline ends. Germline V CDR1 and CDR2: MNHNS, SASEGT. This CDR3 contains 13 residues. The CDR3 DNA sequence: TGTGCCAGCGCGGGGGCAGGCAATCAGCCCCAGCATTTT. Translation gives CASAGAGNQPQHF.

This clonotype was seen a single time. J is TRBJ2-2 and V is TRBV29-1; 7 positions agree with TRBD1. The CDR3 spans 14 residues. From germline, CDR1 is SQVTM and CDR2 ANQGSEA. V trimming: 7 bases; J trimming: 4 bases; junction bases outside the gene matches: 9. CDR3 in amino acids: CSAADPGGTGELFF. The CDR3 DNA reads as TGCAGCGCCGCTGATCCAGGGGGCACCGGGGAGCTGTTTTTT.

The gene calls are TRBV29-1 and TRBJ2-5; TRBD2 aligns across 10 bases. V lost 5 bases and J lost 5; bases outside the gene matches: 8. Germline loops: CDR1 SQVTM, CDR2 ANQGSEA. The CDR3 has 14 residues. CDR3 residues: CSVYASGGAETQYF. The CDR3 DNA reads TGCAGCGTTTATGCTAGCGGGGGTGCGGAGACCCAGTACTTC.

This sequence joins TRBV3-1 and TRBJ1-1; the match to TRBD1 covers 9 bases. V gave up 5 bases and J gave up 5 bases; unmatched junction bases: 6. CDR3 length: 14 amino acids. CDR1 and CDR2 (germline): LGHDT, YNNKEL (reference sequence). This CDR3 is CASSAWDRVTEAFF. The CDR3 region has the DNA TGTGCCAGCAGCGCATGGGACAGGGTTACTGAAGCTTTCTTT. Looking up the rest from reference TRBV3-1 and TRBJ1-1 gives the full variable domain: DTAVSQTPKYLVTQMGNDKSIKCEQNLGHDTMYWYKQDSKKFLKIMFSYNNKELIINETVPNRFSPKSPDKAHLNLHINSLELGDSAVYFCASSAWDRVTEAFFGQGTRLTVV.

Worth noting for this clonotype: This may come from a read error, since a much larger clone is one base off. The rearrangement links TRBV7-2 to TRBJ2-2; TRBD2 aligns across 9 bases. Unmatched junction bases numbered 7, after V lost 1 base and J lost 1 base. The CDR3 covers 18 residues. CDR1 and CDR2 from the germline V gene are SGHTA and FQGNSA. CDR3 coding DNA: TGTGCCAGCAGCTTAGGGGGCGGGAGGGCCGTGAACACCGGGGAGCTGTTTTTT. This translates into CASSLGGGRAVNTGELFF.

The CDR3 DNA follows: TGTGCCACCAGTGACCCCGCAAAGGACAGGGGAAGACACGAGCAGTACTTC. This codes for CATSDPAKDRGRHEQYF. This sequence joins TRBV24-1 and TRBJ2-7; 9 nucleotides agree with TRBD1. Germline-derived CDR1 and CDR2 are KGHDR and SFDVKD. This CDR3 spans 17 amino acids. Trimming took 4 bases from V and 5 from J; bases not matched to a gene: 14.

This chain connects TRBV19 to TRBJ1-4, with no clear D. Trimming removed 10 bases from V and 4 bases from J, with 19 bases in between. CDR3 size: 15 residues. Looked up from germline, CDR1 is LNHDA and CDR2 is SQIVND (reference sequence). The CDR3 bases are TGTGCCACCAGACAACAATGGACTAATAATGAAAAACTGTTTTTT. Translated, it gives CATRQQWTNNEKLFF.

This clonotype was detected only a few times. This rearrangement joins TRBV29-1 to TRBJ1-2; D gene uncertain. V shed 6 bases and J shed 8 bases, with 16 bases lying between them. This CDR3 spans 12 amino acids. Germline-derived CDR1 and CDR2 are SQVTM and ANQGSEA. CDR3 DNA sequence: TGCAGCGTCCCTGCCCCGGGTCGGGGCTACACCTTC. This codes for CSVPAPGRGYTF.

The chain carries TRBV7-9 and TRBJ2-7; a weak D match, TRBD1 (6 bases). V was trimmed by 5 bases and J by 7 bases, leaving 15 bases between them. The CDR3 covers 13 residues. Germline CDR1 and CDR2: SEHNR and FQNEAQ (reference sequence). The CDR3 protein is CASSQVLGTEQYF. For the CDR3, the DNA is TGTGCCAGCAGCCAAGTGCTCGGGACAGAGCAGTACTTC.

The table lists this clonotype with many counts. The V and J genes are TRBV29-1 and TRBJ1-2; the D is unclear. Trimming cost V 4 bases and J 4 bases, with 10 bases left between them. CDR1 is SQVTM and CDR2 is ANQGSEA in the germline V gene. The length of the CDR3 is 12 residues. The CDR3 nucleotides read TGCAGCGTTGGAGCAGGAGCCTATGGCTACACCTTC. This encodes CSVGAGAYGYTF.

This clonotype was observed a few times. The J gene is TRBJ2-7, the V gene TRBV13; D is perhaps TRBD1 or TRBD2 (5 bases each). Per germline, CDR1 PRHDT and CDR2 FYEKMQ (reference sequence). The CDR3 is made up of 13 amino acids. V was clipped by 5 bases and J by 6 bases, with 14 bases between them. For the CDR3, the DNA is TGTGCCAGCAGCCCAGGGAGTGGGGGCGAGCAGTACTTC. Translating gives CASSPGSGGEQYF.

This clonotype was recorded at least ten times. The J gene is TRBJ2-5, the V gene TRBV29-1; 9 nucleotides align to TRBD1. The CDR3 is 13 residues long. Germline assignment: CDR1 SQVTM and CDR2 ANQGSEA. J gave up 5 bases and V 3 bases, and 4 bases lay outside the gene matches. This CDR3 is CSVEGQGGETQYF. CDR3 nucleotide sequence: TGCAGCGTTGAGGGACAGGGAGGGGAGACCCAGTACTTC.

This clonotype occurred a few times. The chain joins TRBV10-3 to TRBJ1-1; 7 bases are shared with TRBD1. CDR1 is ENHRY, CDR2 SYGVKD, per germline. The CDR3 runs to 15 residues. Trimming cost V 6 bases and J 1 base; bases outside gene matches: 8. This chain's CDR3 is CAISERQGTNTEAFF. The CDR3 nucleotides are TGTGCCATCAGCGAGAGACAGGGCACGAACACTGAAGCTTTCTTT.

The chain links TRBV12-3 or TRBV12-4 to TRBJ2-5; the match to TRBD1 covers 8 bases. V was clipped by 3 bases and J by 3 bases; unmatched bases: 6. This CDR3 region has 15 residues. The CDR3 protein is CASSFAGGRKETQYF. DNA of the CDR3: TGTGCCAGCAGTTTTGCAGGGGGCCGTAAAGAGACCCAGTACTTC.

The CDR3 nucleotides read TGTGCCAGTAGTATAAAGGGTATGGGCAATCAGCCCCAGCATTTT. This gives the protein CASSIKGMGNQPQHF. V gene TRBV19 combines with J gene TRBJ1-5; D is uncertain. There are 15 residues in the CDR3. Germline assignment: CDR1 LNHDA and CDR2 SQIVND (reference sequence). The ends were cut back, 2 bases at V and 2 bases at J, with 10 bases in the middle. Drawing the rest from reference TRBV19 and TRBJ1-5, the complete variable domain is DGGITQSPKYLFRKEGQNVTLSCEQNLNHDAMYWYRQDPGQGLRLIYYSQIVNDFQKGDIAEGYSVSREKKESFPLTVTSAQKNPTAFYLCASSIKGMGNQPQHFGDGTRLSIL.

About this clonotype itself: Because it lacks the conserved phenylalanine or tryptophan at the end, this CDR3 is likely a read error. The chain links TRBV7-2 to TRBJ2-6; D is unclear. The CDR3 extends over 15 amino acids. Trimming stripped 1 base from V and 0 bases from J, with 4 bases between. Germline V CDR1 and CDR2: SGHTA, FQGNSA. The CDR3: CASSLVSSGANVLTL. The DNA for the CDR3 is TGTGCCAGCAGCTTAGTCAGCTCTGGGGCCAACGTCCTGACTCTC.

The V and J genes are TRBV29-1 and TRBJ2-5, with D perhaps TRBD1 (6 bases). CDR3 size: 14 residues. Germline lookup yields CDR1 SQVTM and CDR2 ANQGSEA. Deletions cut 3 bases from V and 13 bases from J, with 24 bases between. The CDR3 coding sequence is TGCAGCGTTGAGGATGGCAGGGGAAACGCAATTGGGTACTTC. Amino acid sequence: CSVEDGRGNAIGYF.

This chain links TRBV11-2 with TRBJ2-6; 8 positions agree with TRBD1. Germline V gene sequence: CDR1 SGHAT, CDR2 FQNNGV. There are 17 residues in the CDR3. V lost 3 bases to trimming and J lost 0 bases; unmatched junction nucleotides: 4. The CDR3 region is CASSFTGGTSGANVLTF. The CDR3 DNA sequence: TGTGCCAGCAGCTTTACAGGGGGGACCTCTGGGGCCAACGTCCTGACTTTC.

This clonotype was detected only a few times. The chain uses TRBV7-3 and TRBJ1-1; possible D gene TRBD1, 5 bases. CDR1 is SGHTA, CDR2 FQGTGA, per germline. V lost 5 bases, J lost 2 bases, and 24 bases lay in between. There are 18 residues in the CDR3. The CDR3 sequence: CASSPTLDSFRVNTEAFF. In nucleotides, the CDR3 is TGTGCCAGCAGCCCCACCCTAGACAGCTTTAGGGTAAACACTGAAGCTTTCTTT.

The chain has TRBV9 and TRBJ1-6; D remains ambiguous. V was cut by 6 bases and J by 1 base, with 14 bases left in between. The CDR3 is made up of 16 amino acids. Germline V gene sequence: CDR1 SGDLS, CDR2 YYNGEE. For the CDR3, the DNA is TGTGCCAGCACCAGCAGGATCCGATCCTATAATTCACCCCTCCACTTT. Residues: CASTSRIRSYNSPLHF.

This clonotype has only a few counts. This rearrangement joins TRBV7-2 to TRBJ1-5; 8 nucleotides match TRBD1. Germline assignment: CDR1 SGHTA and CDR2 FQGNSA. The CDR3 has 15 amino acids. J gave up 6 bases and V 2 bases, and 6 bases lay outside the gene matches. This CDR3 is CASSLKDRVLQPQHF. CDR3 sequence (DNA): TGTGCCAGCAGCTTAAAGGACAGGGTGCTTCAGCCCCAGCATTTT.